A single TCR beta chain is shown here with its context. Antigen: not known. The sample originates from a study of cytotoxic CD8 clonotypes in ibrutinib-treated CLL. Across the whole study: Response was recorded as partial in approximately 25 patients and complete in 2; at median around 70 months, around 14 remained remitted and about twelve had progressed. Median treatment time before response sampling was 12 months, range 6 to 36.

Germline CDR1 and CDR2: SGHVS and FNYEAQ. Trimming removed 5 bases at V and 0 bases at J, with 8 bases between. This CDR3 region has 14 residues. Study-level points and caveats: At baseline, clonality was higher than in age-matched healthy donors and correlated with CD8+ counts.

Assay: immunoSEQ multiplex PCR; the TCRdb copy retains only in-frame clones and omits some. The sample contains under 200,000 clones, 81% of which appear only once. The starting material was PBMCs, obtained after 12 months of ibrutinib treatment. The rearrangement links TRBV7-6 to TRBJ1-3; D is unresolved. The sequence derives from a human donor with chronic lymphocytic leukemia. The CDR3 DNA reads as TGTGCCAGCAGCGGAGGGAGCTCTGGAAACACCATATATTTT. Translated, it gives CASSGGSSGNTIYF.